The 7 T cell receptor beta chains in this list originate from one sample, sequenced in a study of blood T cell repertoires in COVID-19. This table comes from immunoSEQ multiplex PCR, and its TCRdb copy is limited to in-frame clones, with some not included. The sample lists tens of thousands of clones, about 86% seen once, with roughly 40% in the top ten. Sample: peripheral blood. All receptors come from an elderly man with acute or convalescent COVID-19.

This clone showed up just once. The rearrangement uses TRBV27 and TRBJ2-4; 8 positions match TRBD1. Germline lookup yields CDR1 MNHEY and CDR2 SMNVEV (reference sequence). After removal of 6 bases from V and 5 bases from J, the junction contained 3 bases not matched to a gene. This CDR3 comprises 13 residues. The CDR3 DNA is TGTGCCAGCAGGACAGGGGACGAAAACATTCAGTACTTC. Translated, it gives CASRTGDENIQYF.

J is TRBJ2-1 and V is TRBV7-9; 7 positions match TRBD2. J lost 9 bases, V lost 0 bases, and 8 bases had no gene match. The CDR3 has 15 residues. Per the germline V gene, CDR1 is SEHNR and CDR2 is FQNEAQ (reference sequence). The CDR3 protein is CASSLALAVGGEQFF. The CDR3 nucleotides are TGTGCCAGCAGCTTAGCGCTAGCGGTCGGGGGTGAGCAGTTCTTC.

V usage is TRBV2 and J usage is TRBJ2-5, with D perhaps TRBD1 (8 bases). The CDR3 is made up of 15 amino acids. Germline CDR1 reads SNHLY; CDR2 reads FYNNEI. The V and J ends lost 5 bases and 4 bases respectively, with 17 bases between them. CDR3 sequence reads: CASSYRGRARETQYF. The CDR3 nucleotides are TGTGCCAGCAGTTACAGGGGGAGGGCGAGAGAGACCCAGTACTTC. The variable domain in full, completed from reference TRBV2 and TRBJ2-5, reads EPEVTQTPSHQVTQMGQEVILRCVPISNHLYFYWYRQILGQKVEFLVSFYNNEISEKSEIFDDQFSVERPDGSNFTLKIRSTKLEDSAMYFCASSYRGRARETQYFGPGTRLLVL.

J is TRBJ1-2 and V is TRBV6-5; 10 bases match TRBD1. After removal of 2 bases from V and 5 bases from J, the junction contained 5 bases not matched to a gene. The CDR3 has 15 amino acids. CDR1 and CDR2 (germline): MNHEY, SVGAGI. The CDR3 region is CASSYDRGRGYGYTF. CDR3 bases: TGTGCCAGCAGTTACGACAGGGGGCGAGGGTATGGCTACACCTTC.

V usage is TRBV5-8 and J usage is TRBJ2-3, with unresolved D. Germline loops: CDR1 SGHTS, CDR2 YDEGEE. CDR3 size: 14 residues. The V end lost 7 bases, the J end lost 2 bases, and 14 bases lay between the germline ends. The CDR3 loop reads CASRRNRDTDTQYF. The DNA of the CDR3 is TGTGCCAGCCGCCGGAACAGAGACACAGATACGCAGTATTTT.

The chain uses TRBV28 and TRBJ2-7, with 8 nucleotides matching TRBD1. Germline-derived CDR1 and CDR2 are MDHEN and SYDVKM. This CDR3 has 15 amino acids. V lost 6 bases and J lost 1; bases outside the gene matches: 8. CDR3 nucleotide sequence: TGTGCCAGCAGCCTGCCGGGACAGGATTCCTACGAGCAGTACTTC. It is translated as CASSLPGQDSYEQYF.

V gene TRBV5-1 combines with J gene TRBJ2-5; a weak D match, TRBD2 (6 bases). The V gene lost 2 bases and the J gene lost 4 bases, with 9 bases spanning the gap. Germline lookup yields CDR1 SGHRS and CDR2 YFSETQ. This CDR3 has 13 amino acids. The CDR3 DNA sequence: TGCGCCAGCAGCTTCTTGGGGGGAGAGACCCAGTACTTC. This codes for CASSFLGGETQYF. Based on the CDR3 plus reference TRBV5-1 and TRBJ2-5, the full variable domain is KAGVTQTPRYLIKTRGQQVTLSCSPISGHRSVSWYQQTPGQGLQFLFEYFSETQRNKGNFPGRFSGRQFSNSRSEMNVSTLELGDSALYLCASSFLGGETQYFGPGTRLLVL.